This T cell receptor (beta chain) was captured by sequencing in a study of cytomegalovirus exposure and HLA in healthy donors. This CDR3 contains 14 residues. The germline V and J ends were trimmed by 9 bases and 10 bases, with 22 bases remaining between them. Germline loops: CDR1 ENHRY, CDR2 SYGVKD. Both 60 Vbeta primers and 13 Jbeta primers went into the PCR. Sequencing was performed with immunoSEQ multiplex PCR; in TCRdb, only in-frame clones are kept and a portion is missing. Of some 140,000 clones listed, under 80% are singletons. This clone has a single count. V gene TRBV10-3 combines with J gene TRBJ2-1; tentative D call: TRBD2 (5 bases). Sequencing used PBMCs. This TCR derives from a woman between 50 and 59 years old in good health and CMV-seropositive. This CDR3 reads CAIQVSGGGDEQFF. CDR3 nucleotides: TGTGCCATTCAAGTGAGCGGAGGCGGCGACGAGCAGTTCTTC.